What follows describes a single T cell receptor (beta chain). These data originate in a study of blood T cell repertoires in COVID-19. Turning to the study itself: In each case, the material was cDNA or gDNA derived from T cells, B-cell-depleted T cells, or PBMCs.

Germline V gene data show CDR1 as SGDLS and CDR2 as YYNGEE. The V and J ends lost 4 bases and 6 bases, in that order; junction bases with no gene match: 12. The CDR3 extends over 17 amino acids. In the study's own analysis: Estimated nucleated cell counts came from reference gene primer amplification. TCRdb keeps only in-frame clones here, not all; method: immunoSEQ multiplex PCR. That table gives V, J and clone size, and the DNA gave D and trimming. In the table there are more than 250,000 clones, roughly 90% of which are singletons. This TCR came from a man younger than 35 who had recovered from COVID-19. Sequencing was done on a sample of peripheral blood. The chain couples TRBV9 to TRBJ2-1; 11 bases fit TRBD2. The DNA of the CDR3 is TGTGCCAGCAGCCCGAGCTTGACTAGCGGGGTATTCAATGAGCAGTTCTTC. Protein product: CASSPSLTSGVFNEQFF.